This record concerns one T cell receptor beta chain sequence. What it recognizes is unknown. This sample is part of a study of cytomegalovirus exposure and HLA in healthy donors. Study in general: Around 85 million unique TCRs from HLA-typed donors were held in an early data release.

Findings of the study overall: Most subjects' HLA-A and HLA-B alleles were reportedly predicted from TCR beta sequences. Highly shared variants forming one cluster were likely a sequencing artifact. Prior analysis indicated that the majority of TCR beta V segments exhibited productivity approximately 87% or approximately 30% of the time.

A multiplex PCR was run with 60 Vbeta primers and 13 Jbeta primers. Method: immunoSEQ multiplex PCR; TCRdb's copy keeps in-frame clones and lacks some. The data show roughly 120,000 clones, with about 72% seen just once and roughly 1.5% held by the top ten. The V gene's germline CDR1 is SGDLS and CDR2 YYNGEE. The V end was cut by 4 bases, the J end by 2 bases, with 15 bases between. The CDR3 sequence is 15 residues long. The rearrangement uses TRBV9 and TRBJ1-1; D unresolved. This sequence originates from a man in his thirties or forties in good health and CMV-seropositive. Sequencing was carried out using PBMCs. The CDR3 DNA follows: TGTGCCAGCAGCCACCGAACAGCAGAAAACACTGAAGCTTTCTTT. Amino acids: CASSHRTAENTEAFF.